These 9 T cell receptor beta chains were all obtained from the same sample, sequenced in a study of beta chain features in type 1 diabetes. The study reverse transcribed the entire isolated RNA, so it sequenced expressed TCRB transcripts. Sequencing used immunoSEQ multiplex PCR; TCRdb keeps in-frame clones, though not all of them. Among almost 350,000 clones listed, under 8.5% were seen once. The source material was central memory CD4+ T cells from blood. The receptors derive from a woman under 30 in good health.

This clone was found a few times. The chain carries TRBV9 and TRBJ2-2, with unresolved D. Deletions cut 0 bases from V and 7 bases from J, with 7 bases between. The CDR3 runs 13 residues. Germline CDR1 reads SGDLS; CDR2 reads YYNGEE. Here the CDR3 DNA reads TGTGCCAGCAGCGTAGTAGGGTTCGGGGAGCTGTTTTTT. Protein product: CASSVVGFGELFF.

J is TRBJ2-5 and V is TRBV2; no firm D call. Germline CDR1 SNHLY, CDR2 FYNNEI. Trimming removed 7 bases from V and 5 bases from J, with 17 bases in between. This CDR3 comprises 14 residues. The CDR3 DNA is TGTGCCAGCAATCCCAGAGAGCTCGGGGAGACCCAGTACTTC. It specifies CASNPRELGETQYF. Complete variable domain (other parts from reference TRBV2 and TRBJ2-5): EPEVTQTPSHQVTQMGQEVILRCVPISNHLYFYWYRQILGQKVEFLVSFYNNEISEKSEIFDDQFSVERPDGSNFTLKIRSTKLEDSAMYFCASNPRELGETQYFGPGTRLLVL.

This clone was seen a few times. This sample includes further DNA sequences coding for the same CDR3. The chain is built from TRBV28 and TRBJ1-2, with a tentative D call TRBD1 (5 bases). Trimming removed 6 bases from V and 4 bases from J, with 12 bases in between. The CDR3 length is 13 residues. The germline CDR1 and CDR2 sequences are MDHEN and SYDVKM. The CDR3 nucleotides are TGTGCCAGCAGCCCCGACAGCAGCTATGGCTACACCTTC. Residues: CASSPDSSYGYTF.

The genes are TRBV7-2 and TRBJ2-3; 14 nucleotides line up with TRBD2. J was trimmed by 10 bases and V by 4 bases; bases with no gene match: 13. The germline V gene has CDR1 SGHTA and CDR2 FQGNSA. CDR3 size: 17 residues. The CDR3 here is CASSSPFGTSGSLSQYF. The CDR3 DNA sequence: TGTGCCAGCAGCTCGCCATTCGGGACTAGCGGGAGCTTGTCGCAGTATTTT.

This clone was detected only a few times. The CDR3 nucleotides read TGTGCCACCAGCAGAGACCCGGGTGGCTACACCTTC. It is translated as CATSRDPGGYTF. The V gene is TRBV15, the J gene TRBJ1-2; D call uncertain. V was trimmed by 0 bases and J by 7 bases, leaving 6 bases between them. CDR3 length: 12 residues. CDR1 and CDR2 (germline): LNHNV, YYDKDF (reference sequence).

Only a few counts were recorded for this clone. This rearrangement joins TRBV5-4 to TRBJ2-3; no clear D. The germline CDR1 and CDR2 sequences are SGHNT and YYREEE (reference sequence). Trimming pared 1 base from V and 6 bases from J, leaving 12 bases between. The CDR3 has 14 amino acids. CDR3: CASSLPFGRDTQYF. CDR3 in DNA: TGTGCCAGCAGCTTGCCCTTTGGTAGGGATACGCAGTATTTT.

This clone was detected only a few times. This rearrangement joins TRBV6-6 to TRBJ2-3; tentatively, D is TRBD2 (6 bases). Trimming removed 6 bases from V and 2 bases from J, with 15 bases in between. The length of the CDR3 is 15 residues. CDR1 MNHNY and CDR2 SVGAGI come from the germline V gene (reference sequence). The CDR3, as DNA: TGTGCCAGCAGCCACGGCGGGACGGTCACAGATACGCAGTATTTT. Translation gives CASSHGGTVTDTQYF.

The gene calls are TRBV11-2 and TRBJ2-5; D is unresolved. The CDR3 covers 13 residues. The V gene lost 5 bases and the J gene lost 5 bases, with 12 bases spanning the gap. Per germline, CDR1 SGHAT and CDR2 FQNNGV. The CDR3 spells CASSHYVGETQYF. CDR3 nucleotide sequence: TGTGCCAGCAGCCATTATGTGGGGGAGACCCAGTACTTC.

This clone was observed a few times. The J gene is TRBJ2-7, the V gene TRBV21-1. TRBV21-1 is a pseudogene. This CDR3 is built from 14 residues. In DNA form, the CDR3 reads TGTGCCAGCAGCAAAGGAAGGGTAGCCTACGAGCAGTACTTC. Protein sequence: CASSKGRVAYEQYF.